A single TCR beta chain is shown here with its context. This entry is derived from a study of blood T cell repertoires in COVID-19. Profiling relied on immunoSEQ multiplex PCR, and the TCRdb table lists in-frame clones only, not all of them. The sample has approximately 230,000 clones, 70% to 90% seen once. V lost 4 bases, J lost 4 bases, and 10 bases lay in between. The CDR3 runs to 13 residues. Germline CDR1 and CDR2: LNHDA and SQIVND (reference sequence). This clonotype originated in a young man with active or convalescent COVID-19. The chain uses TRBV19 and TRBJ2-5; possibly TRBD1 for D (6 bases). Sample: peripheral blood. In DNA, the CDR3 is TGTGCCAGTAGTAACCAGGGGATAGAGACCCAGTACTTC. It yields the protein CASSNQGIETQYF.